Below are 14 T cell receptor beta chains sequenced from a single sample in a study of neoadjuvant nivolumab and ipilimumab in lung cancer. Sequenced by immunoSEQ multiplex PCR; TCRdb stores in-frame clones only, minus some. The sample carries 4,500 or so clones, roughly four fifths recorded once. Sequences were derived from normal lung tissue adjacent to the tumor, sampled after neoadjuvant nivolumab, alone or with ipilimumab, at or shortly before surgery. The receptors were gathered from an adult with non-small cell lung cancer. Some clones in this sample may be carry-over from other donors' samples.

The chain recombines TRBV19 with TRBJ1-5; D remains ambiguous. The CDR3 is 12 residues long. The V end lost 5 bases, the J end lost 5 bases, and 7 bases lay between the germline ends. Germline V CDR1 and CDR2: LNHDA, SQIVND (reference sequence). The CDR3 is CASSEKDQPQHF. In DNA form, the CDR3 reads TGTGCCAGTAGTGAGAAAGATCAGCCCCAGCATTTT.

The chain recombines TRBV10-1 with TRBJ1-2; 7 positions agree with TRBD1. The length of the CDR3 is 16 residues. Losses at the gene ends were 1 base for V and 8 bases for J; bases not matched to a gene: 13. Germline CDR1 reads WNHNN; CDR2 reads SYGVQD (reference sequence). The CDR3 sequence is CASSEWKGGAVEGYTF. The CDR3 DNA reads TGCGCCAGCAGTGAGTGGAAAGGGGGCGCGGTAGAAGGCTACACCTTC.

This clone is medium-sized. The V call is TRBV4-2, the J call TRBJ2-7, with TRBD1 as a possible D gene (5 bases). This CDR3 has 12 amino acids. Germline CDR1 reads LGHNA; CDR2 reads YNFKEQ. The germline V and J ends were trimmed by 2 bases and 5 bases, with 7 bases remaining between them. The CDR3 DNA sequence: TGTGCCAGCAGCCAAAACAGGAACGAGCAGTACTTC. Its protein product is CASSQNRNEQYF.

This clone is a singleton in its sample. The chain links TRBV18 to TRBJ1-1; unclear D gene. The germline CDR1 and CDR2 sequences are KGHSH and LQKENI. This CDR3 spans 14 amino acids. V was pared by 5 bases and J by 2 bases, with 12 bases between. CDR3 sequence reads: CASSNQAANTEAFF. The DNA for the CDR3 is TGTGCCAGCTCAAACCAGGCCGCCAACACTGAAGCTTTCTTT.

V usage is TRBV5-1 and J usage is TRBJ1-2; TRBD1 agrees at 9 bases. CDR1 is SGHRS, CDR2 YFSETQ, per germline. This CDR3 contains 14 residues. V was pared by 3 bases and J by 5 bases, with 5 bases of the junction left unmatched. The CDR3: CASSWGQGSYGYTF. CDR3 coding DNA: TGCGCCAGCAGCTGGGGACAGGGCTCATATGGCTACACCTTC.

The chain couples TRBV27 to TRBJ1-2; D perhaps matches TRBD1 (5 bases). The V gene lost 2 bases and the J gene lost 7 bases, with 17 bases spanning the gap. CDR3 length: 15 residues. CDR1 and CDR2 from the germline V gene are MNHEY and SMNVEV (reference sequence). The CDR3 sequence is CASSLNGPQGTGYTF. In nucleotides, the CDR3 is TGTGCCAGCAGTTTAAACGGGCCCCAGGGTACTGGCTACACCTTC.

V is TRBV5-1 and J is TRBJ2-3, with 8 positions matching TRBD1. Trimming cost V 0 bases and J 3 bases; bases outside gene matches: 6. CDR1 and CDR2 from the germline V gene are SGHRS and YFSETQ. This CDR3 is built from 16 residues. CDR3 protein: CASSLGQGASTDTQYF. The DNA for the CDR3 is TGCGCCAGCAGCTTGGGGCAGGGGGCGAGTACAGATACGCAGTATTTT.

Comments on this clone: The sample carries other DNA sequences with the same CDR3. The chain joins TRBV5-5 to TRBJ1-5, with 8 bases identical to TRBD1. V trimming: 1 base; J trimming: 5 bases; junction bases outside the gene matches: 2. The CDR3 has 14 residues. Germline V lookup: CDR1 SGHKS, CDR2 YYEKEE (reference sequence). CDR3 sequence: CASSLSGGDQPQHF. The CDR3 coding sequence is TGTGCCAGCAGCTTGTCAGGGGGCGATCAGCCCCAGCATTTT.

The rearrangement links TRBV6-6 to TRBJ2-3, with 11 bases that match TRBD2. Germline assignment: CDR1 MNHNY and CDR2 SVGAGI (reference sequence). V was clipped by 8 bases and J by 0 bases; unmatched bases: 4. This CDR3 spans 15 amino acids. The CDR3: CASLRTSGSTDTQYF. The CDR3, as DNA: TGTGCCAGCCTCCGGACTAGCGGGAGCACAGATACGCAGTATTTT.

This chain joins TRBV18 and TRBJ2-3, with D possibly TRBD2 on 6 matching bases. The CDR3 totals 16 residues. The germline V gene encodes CDR1 KGHSH and CDR2 LQKENI. The V end was cut by 1 base, the J end by 4 bases, with 15 bases between. DNA of the CDR3: TGTGCCAGCTCACCACTTCTTCGGGGGACCGCAGATACGCAGTATTTT. It yields the protein CASSPLLRGTADTQYF.

The sample holds a few counts of this clone. This chain connects TRBV7-2 to TRBJ2-7; 8 nucleotides agree with TRBD2. The ends lost 5 bases at V and 7 bases at J; junction bases unmatched: 7. CDR1 is SGHTA, CDR2 FQGNSA, per germline. This CDR3 has 13 amino acids. CDR3 loop: CASSPPGGREQYF. As DNA, the CDR3 is TGTGCCAGCAGCCCCCCGGGAGGGCGGGAGCAGTACTTC.

V and J are TRBV7-8 and TRBJ2-7; no reliable D call. This CDR3 has 20 amino acids. Germline V gene data show CDR1 as SGHVS and CDR2 as FQNEAQ. The V end was cut by 2 bases, the J end by 4 bases, with 30 bases between. CDR3 in amino acids: CASSLLYFSAQAGDRYEQYF. The CDR3 DNA reads TGTGCCAGCAGCTTACTCTATTTTTCGGCACAAGCCGGCGATCGATACGAGCAGTACTTC.

This rearrangement joins TRBV5-4 to TRBJ2-3; 10 bases are a match to TRBD1. The CDR3 has 14 residues. Germline loops: CDR1 SGHNT, CDR2 YYREEE (reference sequence). The V and J ends lost 4 bases and 3 bases, in that order; junction bases with no gene match: 2. CDR3 DNA sequence: TGTGCCAGCAGCCGGACAGGGGGTACAGATACGCAGTATTTT. Its translation: CASSRTGGTDTQYF.

In regard to this clone: Within the sample, other DNA sequences also encode this same CDR3. This sequence joins TRBV7-2 and TRBJ2-7; 8 bases align to TRBD2. Germline CDR1 and CDR2: SGHTA and FQGNSA. J was trimmed by 2 bases and V by 2 bases; bases with no gene match: 5. There are 15 residues in the CDR3. This CDR3 reads CASSLRLAGPYEQYF. The CDR3 bases are TGTGCCAGCAGCTTAAGGCTAGCGGGCCCCTACGAGCAGTACTTC.